One T cell receptor beta chain is described in this entry. As to treatment: oral pan-JAK inhibitor, 5-10 mg twice daily. The study team obtained lesional scalp punch biopsies and peripheral blood from alopecia areata patients. Investigators isolated RNA and reverse transcribed it into cDNA to act as the sequencing template. The data were produced by immunoSEQ multiplex PCR, yet TCRdb's version contains in-frame clones alone and is incomplete. The sample includes some 190,000 clones, roughly 70% of them seen just once. The sample originates from a study of CD8+ T cells in alopecia areata. Germline values: CDR1 SGHTA, CDR2 FQGNSA. V lost 2 bases and J lost 4, with 11 bases in between. This CDR3 comprises 14 residues.

The sequencing used CD4+ T cells sorted from blood, collected around week 49, from a patient treated with tofacitinib. The sequence derives from a human donor with alopecia areata. The chain uses TRBV7-2 and TRBJ2-5; D might be TRBD1 (7 bases). The CDR3 DNA reads TGTGCCAGCAGCTTACAGGGGGGTACAGAGACCCAGTACTTC. It specifies CASSLQGGTETQYF.